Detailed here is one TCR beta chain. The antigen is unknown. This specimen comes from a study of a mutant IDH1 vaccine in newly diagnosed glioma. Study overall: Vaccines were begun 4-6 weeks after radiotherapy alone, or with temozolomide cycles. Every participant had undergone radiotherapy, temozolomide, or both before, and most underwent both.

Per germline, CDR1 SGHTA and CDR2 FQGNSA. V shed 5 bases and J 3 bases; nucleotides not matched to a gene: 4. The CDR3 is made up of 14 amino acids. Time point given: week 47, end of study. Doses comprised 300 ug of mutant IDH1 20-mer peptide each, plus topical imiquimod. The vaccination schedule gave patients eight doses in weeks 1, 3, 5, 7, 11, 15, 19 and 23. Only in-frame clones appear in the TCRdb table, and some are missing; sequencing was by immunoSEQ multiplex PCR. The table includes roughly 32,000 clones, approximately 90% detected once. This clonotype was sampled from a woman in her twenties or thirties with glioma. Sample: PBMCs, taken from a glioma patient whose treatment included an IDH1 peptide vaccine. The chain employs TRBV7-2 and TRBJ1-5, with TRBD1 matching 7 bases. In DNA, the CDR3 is TGTGCCAGCAGCCGAGACAGGGACAATCAGCCCCAGCATTTT. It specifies CASSRDRDNQPQHF.